The rows below give T cell receptor beta chains drawn from one sample of a study of blood T cell repertoires in COVID-19. Profiled with immunoSEQ multiplex PCR; TCRdb holds only in-frame clones, not every one. This table has about 25,000 clones, 82% appearing once. The specimen sequenced was peripheral blood. These receptors were obtained from a man at least 80 years old with active or convalescent COVID-19. CDR3s include the opening cysteine and the closing phenylalanine or tryptophan. The D gene is left open where the match is weak. Expanded clones are given a class, and other clones once, few, many or no size at all.

d_call	v_call	cdr3_length	clone_size	j_call	cdr3_aa	cdr3_nt
NA	TRBV3-1/TRBV3-2	11	NA	TRBJ2-2	CASSRPGELFF	TGTGCCAGCAGCCGGCCAGGGGAGCTGTTTTTT
TRBD1	TRBV6-1	17	NA	TRBJ2-7	CASSEKGTGVPTYEQYF	TGTGCCAGCAGTGAAAAGGGGACAGGGGTCCCAACCTACGAGCAGTACTTC
TRBD1	TRBV19	14	NA	TRBJ2-7	CASSIGQGIYEQYF	TGTGCCAGTAGTATAGGACAGGGGATCTACGAGCAGTACTTC
NA	TRBV12-5	12	NA	TRBJ1-1	CASGFTGTEAFF	TGTGCTAGTGGTTTCACAGGCACTGAAGCTTTCTTT
TRBD2	TRBV7-8	15	NA	TRBJ2-1	CASSPKRGRKNEQFF	TGTGCCAGCAGCCCCAAGCGGGGGCGTAAGAATGAGCAGTTCTTC
TRBD2	TRBV24-1	18	once	TRBJ2-1	CATSDASGRASTHNEQFF	TGTGCCACCAGTGATGCCAGCGGGAGGGCCAGCACACACAATGAGCAGTTCTTC
NA	TRBV5-1	13	NA	TRBJ2-2	CASSSRGTGELFF	TGCGCCAGCAGCTCCAGGGGCACCGGGGAGCTGTTTTTT
NA	TRBV5-5	14	NA	TRBJ1-5	CASSPGATNQPQHF	TGTGCCAGCAGCCCAGGGGCCACGAATCAGCCCCAGCATTTT
TRBD2	TRBV7-3	16	NA	TRBJ2-1	CASSPSGVAGFNEQFF	TGTGCCAGCAGCCCTTCGGGGGTAGCGGGCTTCAATGAGCAGTTCTTC
TRBD2	TRBV11-3	13	NA	TRBJ2-3	CASSLIAGDTQYF	TGTGCCAGCAGCTTAATAGCGGGGGATACGCAGTATTTT
NA	TRBV6-5	15	NA	TRBJ1-1	CASSYSARGNTEAFF	TGTGCCAGCAGTTACTCCGCCAGGGGGAACACTGAAGCTTTCTTT
NA	TRBV5-1	15	once	TRBJ2-1	CASSAQDSTYNEQFF	TGCGCCAGCAGCGCCCAGGACAGCACCTACAATGAGCAGTTCTTC
NA	TRBV2	14	NA	TRBJ1-1	CASSVRGRNTEAFF	TGTGCCAGCAGTGTAAGAGGGAGAAACACTGAAGCTTTCTTT
NA	TRBV5-5	12	NA	TRBJ2-3	CASSLGADTQYF	TGTGCCAGCAGCTTGGGCGCGGATACGCAGTATTTT
NA	TRBV28	15	NA	TRBJ1-4	CASNPTRGRGEKLFF	TGTGCCAGCAATCCCACAAGAGGAAGGGGGGAAAAACTGTTTTTT
NA	TRBV28	16	NA	TRBJ2-1	CASSGRGQGVLGEQFF	TGTGCCAGCAGTGGCCGGGGGCAGGGGGTTTTGGGTGAGCAGTTCTTC
TRBD1	TRBV19	16	NA	TRBJ2-2	CASSVGGTGHTGELFF	TGTGCCAGTAGTGTAGGGGGGACAGGGCACACCGGGGAGCTGTTTTTT
NA	TRBV4-2	15	NA	TRBJ1-4	CASSQDLGGIEKLFF	TGTGCCAGCAGCCAAGATTTGGGGGGAATTGAAAAACTGTTTTTT
TRBD2	TRBV11-2	20	NA	TRBJ2-1	CASSLDNGGVSGRSYNEQFF	TGTGCCAGCAGCTTAGATAACGGGGGGGTCTCTGGAAGGTCCTACAATGAGCAGTTCTTC
TRBD2	TRBV3-1/TRBV3-2	17	few	TRBJ2-7	CASSQGIGSGFTYEQYF	TGTGCCAGCAGCCAAGGGATTGGTAGCGGGTTCACCTACGAGCAGTACTTC
TRBD2	TRBV5-1	17	NA	TRBJ2-3	CASSLGLAGGRTDTQYF	TGCGCCAGCAGCTTGGGACTAGCGGGGGGGCGGACAGATACGCAGTATTTT
NA	TRBV5-1	14	NA	TRBJ1-4	CASSPGATNEKLFF	TGCGCCAGCAGCCCCGGGGCAACTAATGAAAAACTGTTTTTT
TRBD2	TRBV3-1/TRBV3-2	15	NA	TRBJ2-4	CASSQDSLAGLGQYF	TGTGCCAGCAGCCAAGATTCACTAGCGGGATTGGGTCAGTACTTC
NA	TRBV15	16	NA	TRBJ2-7	CATSRDLGSLGYEQYF	TGTGCCACCAGCAGAGATTTAGGCTCGCTAGGCTACGAGCAGTACTTC
NA	TRBV28	13	NA	TRBJ2-7	CASNAGLYHEQYF	TGTGCCAGCAACGCGGGACTCTACCACGAGCAGTACTTC
TRBD1	TRBV28	15	NA	TRBJ2-2	CASSDSRQGIGELFF	TGTGCCAGCAGTGACTCTCGACAGGGGATCGGGGAGCTGTTTTTT
NA	TRBV19	12	NA	TRBJ2-2	CASSLWPGELFF	TGTGCCAGTAGCCTCTGGCCCGGGGAGCTGTTTTTT
NA	TRBV7-9	14	NA	TRBJ2-2	CASSSGQWAGELFF	TGTGCCAGCAGCTCGGGACAATGGGCCGGGGAGCTGTTTTTT
NA	TRBV28	16	NA	TRBJ1-3	CASSFPGATSGNTIYF	TGTGCCAGCAGTTTTCCAGGTGCTACCTCTGGAAACACCATATATTTT
TRBD2	TRBV19	15	NA	TRBJ2-1	CATLQRGAGYNEQFF	TGTGCCACCCTCCAGCGGGGGGCTGGGTACAATGAGCAGTTCTTC
NA	TRBV4-1	17	NA	TRBJ1-2	CASSQGERISILYGYTF	TGCGCCAGCAGCCAAGGGGAGCGGATCTCAATCCTCTATGGCTACACCTTC
NA	TRBV5-1	13	few	TRBJ1-4	CASSRQDNEKLFF	TGCGCCAGCTCCAGACAGGATAATGAAAAACTGTTTTTT
NA	TRBV7-9	11	NA	TRBJ2-1	CASSRDNEQFF	TGTGCCAGCAGCCGGGACAATGAGCAGTTCTTC
NA	TRBV5-1	17	few	TRBJ1-4	CASSLVSSLGPIEKLFF	TGCGCCAGCAGCTTGGTCTCTTCATTGGGGCCGATCGAAAAACTGTTTTTT
NA	TRBV9	14	NA	TRBJ1-1	CASTEGGMNTEAFF	TGTGCCAGCACCGAGGGAGGGATGAACACTGAAGCTTTCTTT
NA	TRBV5-1	13	NA	TRBJ2-5	CASSLQVQETQYF	TGCGCCAGCAGTTTACAGGTTCAAGAGACCCAGTACTTC
NA	TRBV5-4	15	NA	TRBJ1-6	CASSSYGVLSSPLHF	TGTGCCAGCAGCTCCTACGGGGTTCTGAGTTCACCCCTCCACTTT
TRBD2	TRBV2	16	NA	TRBJ2-3	CASKSFSSGAGDTQYF	TGTGCCAGCAAGAGTTTTTCTAGCGGGGCGGGGGATACGCAGTATTTT
TRBD1	TRBV27	13	NA	TRBJ1-2	CASRTQGASGYTF	TGTGCCAGCAGAACACAGGGGGCATCTGGCTACACCTTC
NA	TRBV18	16	NA	TRBJ2-1	CASSPRQGQGYNEQFF	TGTGCCAGCTCACCACGGCAGGGCCAGGGCTACAATGAGCAGTTCTTC
TRBD1	TRBV6-5	14	NA	TRBJ1-2	CASARDRGLSGYTF	TGTGCCAGCGCCCGGGACAGGGGTCTTTCTGGCTACACCTTC
NA	TRBV12-3/TRBV12-4	11	NA	TRBJ2-7	CASSFSYEQYF	TGTGCCAGCAGCTTCAGCTACGAGCAGTACTTC
NA	TRBV27	13	NA	TRBJ2-4	CASSPLAKNIQYF	TGTGCCAGCAGTCCCCTAGCCAAAAACATTCAGTACTTC
NA	TRBV5-4	13	NA	TRBJ1-2	CASSLPGRDGYTF	TGTGCCAGCAGCTTGCCTGGGAGGGATGGCTACACCTTC
NA	TRBV19	14	NA	TRBJ1-5	CASSISPTPGPQHF	TGTGCCAGTAGTATATCTCCTACCCCGGGGCCCCAGCATTTT
TRBD1	TRBV19	14	NA	TRBJ1-2	CASTDRGLDYGYTF	TGTGCCAGTACGGACAGGGGGCTCGACTATGGCTACACCTTC
TRBD2	TRBV19	16	NA	TRBJ2-5	CASSISPGLAGGIQYF	TGTGCCAGTAGTATCTCCCCGGGACTAGCGGGGGGTATCCAGTACTTC
NA	TRBV27	14	few	TRBJ2-3	CASSLAGKPDTQYF	TGTGCCAGCAGTTTGGCAGGGAAACCCGATACGCAGTATTTT
NA	TRBV7-9	13	NA	TRBJ2-5	CASSRGAQETQYF	TGTGCCAGCAGCCGGGGGGCTCAAGAGACCCAGTACTTC
NA	TRBV27	15	once	TRBJ2-1	CASSFVGSSYNEQFF	TGTGCCAGCAGTTTTGTAGGGAGCTCCTACAATGAGCAGTTCTTC
NA	TRBV2	16	NA	TRBJ1-4	CASSTTLDSSNEKLFF	TGTGCCAGCAGTACTACACTTGACAGTAGTAATGAAAAACTGTTTTTT
NA	TRBV5-1	15	NA	TRBJ2-3	CASSLQGGVPDTQYF	TGCGCCAGCAGCTTACAGGGAGGGGTTCCAGATACGCAGTATTTT